These T cell receptor beta chains were read from a single sample in a study of response to subunit inactivated influenza vaccine. TCRdb reprocessed the RT-PCR reads via MiXCR and lists one record per CDR3 protein. The sample has approximately 500,000 distinct CDR3 sequences, under 25% seen once. This sample was shared with a second study, whose subject was T cells expressing NK-cell markers.

Specimen: CD4+ T cells sorted from PBMCs, collected 11 to 12 days after vaccination. Receptors originate from a man aged 50 to 60 who received an inactivated influenza vaccine. Both conserved end residues are part of each CDR3. D genes are given only for firm matches. Rows give clone size only sometimes, using once, few, many, or a class for an expanded clone.

v_call	clone_size	j_call	d_call	cdr3_aa	cdr3_nt
TRBV24-1	few	TRBJ1-4	.	CATSEGSPGTNEKLFF	TGTGCCACCAGTGAGGGGTCGCCAGGCACTAATGAAAAACTGTTTTTT
TRBV10-3	few	TRBJ2-5	TRBD1	CAIRETGGETQYF	TGTGCCATCAGGGAGACAGGGGGCGAGACCCAGTACTTC
TRBV28	.	TRBJ2-7	.	CASRIGTGIYEQYF	TGTGCCAGCAGAATAGGCACGGGTATATACGAGCAGTACTTC
TRBV20-1	.	TRBJ1-5	.	CSASVGHGRNQPQHF	TGCAGTGCTAGCGTCGGGCACGGCCGCAATCAGCCCCAGCATTTT
TRBV19	.	TRBJ1-2	TRBD1	CASIPMGQSSYGYTF	TGTGCCAGTATCCCAATGGGACAGAGCTCTTATGGCTACACCTTC
TRBV7-9	few	TRBJ1-1	.	CASSLEGGIAFF	TGTGCCAGCAGCTTAGAGGGAGGGATAGCTTTCTTT
TRBV5-1	few	TRBJ2-3	.	CASRPGRGTDTQYF	TGCGCCAGCAGACCGGGACGCGGCACAGATACGCAGTATTTT
TRBV6-2/TRBV6-3	few	TRBJ2-5	TRBD2	CASSYVPGGFQETQYF	TGTGCCAGCAGTTACGTCCCCGGGGGGTTCCAAGAGACCCAGTACTTC
TRBV20-1	.	TRBJ2-1	.	CSADLRGNEQFF	TGCAGTGCAGACCTGAGGGGCAATGAGCAGTTCTTC
TRBV11-2	.	TRBJ2-1	.	CASSLPAGRNEQFF	TGTGCCAGCAGCTTACCAGCAGGCCGCAATGAGCAGTTCTTC
TRBV7-9	.	TRBJ2-2	.	CASSPQSGGELFF	TGTGCCAGCAGCCCCCAGTCGGGTGGGGAGCTGTTTTTT